This T cell receptor beta chain came from a study of long-term antiretroviral therapy in people with HIV (dated by TCRdb to 2021 to 2024). In terms of the full investigation: The earliest samples were collected about a decade before the 2015 WHO recommendation for immediate ART, when ART was typically delayed until CD4 counts fell. Among the roughly 30 participants with HIV, about 11 were female. From over 25 adults with confirmed HIV infection, the cohort provided 150 to 200 cryopreserved PBMC samples, gathered serially across a mean of about six years (range 1-12). Test extractions of a monoclonal T-cell line alongside a few dozen polyclonal samples showed no cross-contamination during QIAcube processing. Whether ART initiation and durable HIV suppression were associated with changes in peripheral blood TRB repertoire composition and diversity was tested in a retrospective serial study.

The immunoSEQ hsTCRB v3.0 assay was used at survey level resolution to sequence the TRB variable region. The target sequencing depth for TRB was roughly 40,000-55,000 T-cell genomes per sample. TRB libraries were pooled and sequenced on an Illumina MiSeq using a v3 150-cycle kit. The authors' pipeline ran thus. Analysis of repertoires was carried out in R inside a reproducible Nextflow workflow spanning QC, data transformation and analysis. LymphoSeq2, an R package for exploring AIRR-Seq data, was used to implement the custom analyses. Several samples that yielded fewer than 5000 total TRB sequences were excluded, so that around 190 HIV repertoires were analyzed. Among the roughly 190 retained HIV repertoires, under 65 were collected before ART initiation and around 130 after ART initiation. Each repertoire was downsampled to 5000 TRB nucleotide sequences, and summary statistics were averaged across 100 downsampling iterations. Only TRB sequences with CDR3 regions of at least seven amino acids were retained for analysis. Diversity was assessed using a clonality score derived from Shannon entropy and using the Gini coefficient. Repertoire networks linked the top 5000 CDR3 amino acid sequences whenever two sequences differed by an edit distance of one. GLIPH2 predicted antigen specificity groups and MHC restriction for TRB CDR3 amino acid sequences. To flag known CMV, EBV, HIV or tissue antigen associations, CDR3 amino acid sequences were matched against VDJdb and McPAS-TCR. Pre-ART, post-ART and control groups were compared with Wilcoxon signed-rank tests and Holm-Bonferroni correction. In TCRdb, the immuneACCESS table is reduced to in-frame sequences with V and J assigned. These tables do not hold every clone; where another copy was compared, an unresolved V gene accounts for under half, and the others remain unexplained. V and J calls plus clone size are reproduced from that table; the DNA served to infer D and trimming. This sample lists 20,000 to 30,000 clones; over 75% were detected once. Together, the top ten hold approximately 9.2% of the sample.

To be included, a participant needed at least one PBMC sample from before ART initiation plus at least two post-ART samples. Every participant with HIV received treatment in the United States of America. Before DNA extraction, cryopreserved samples of about 0.9-11 million PBMC were thawed and washed. At the time of the earliest PBMC sample, participants with HIV were aged between about 20 and 55 years. Per participant, PBMC samples came from 1-4 timepoints prior to ART initiation and 2-8 timepoints following ART initiation, for a median of 7 samples. Serial HIV viral load, CD4+ T-cell count, ART history and demographic data were obtained for every participant. A Qiagen kit on a QIAcube was used to extract genomic DNA from unsorted PBMC, with samples processed in batches of 12. V is trimmed back by 3 bases and J by 6 bases, and the junction contains 4 bases that no gene match accounts for. CDR1 and CDR2 (SEHNR, FQNEAQ) derive from the germline V gene (reference sequence). Taken from cysteine to phenylalanine, the CDR3 has 15 residues. This entry keeps only the CDR3 DNA: 45 bases, framed from base 1.

This clone was seen a few times. Its antigen remains undetermined. It has no much larger one-base neighbor in the sample; base qualities were not kept. The study at large found these results: Starting ART was linked to a significant rise in TRB diversity, yet even after long-term ART the diversity remained significantly lower than in transplant donor controls. Inferences about post-ART repertoire changes were limited because no data were available on ART adherence, viral resistance or therapy changes. Owing to limited PBMC availability, only the TCR beta chain was sequenced, without alpha chain pairing. The samples were dated from about 2004 to 2018, and the ART regimens that were used may be less effective than current ART regimens. Because pre-ART samples had limited cell numbers, unsorted PBMC were profiled rather than sorted CD4+ and CD8+ T cells. Compared with controls, HIV repertoires had narrower CDR3 length ranges, and the network structure pointed to an antigen-experienced repertoire that shifted only slightly toward naive after ART. Expanded TRB clones identified before ART initiation dominated the repertoire across all time points, though the dominance fluctuated and decreased in many PLHIV after ART.

The chain is encoded by TRBV7-9 joined to TRBJ1-6; 8 of the junction bases match TRBD1. The sequenced sample was unsorted PBMCs, obtained 4.8 to 5 years after starting antiretroviral therapy. The receptor was isolated from a man in his forties with HIV. CDR3 protein: CASSFAGGLNSPLHF. The nucleotide sequence is given as TGTGCCAGCAGCTTCGCAGGGGGCCTTAATTCACCCCTCCACTTT.